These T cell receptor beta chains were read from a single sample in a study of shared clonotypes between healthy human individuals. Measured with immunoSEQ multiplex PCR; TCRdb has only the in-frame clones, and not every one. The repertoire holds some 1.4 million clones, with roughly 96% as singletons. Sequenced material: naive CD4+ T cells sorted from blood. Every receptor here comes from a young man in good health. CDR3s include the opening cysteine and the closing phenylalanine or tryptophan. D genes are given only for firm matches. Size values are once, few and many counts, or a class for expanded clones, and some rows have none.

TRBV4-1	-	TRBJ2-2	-	TGCGCCAGCAGCCCGGGGACCGGGGAGCTGTTTTTT	CASSPGTGELFF
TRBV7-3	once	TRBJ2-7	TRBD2	TGTGCCAGCAGCTCGGGACTAGCGGGGACTAGCTCCTACGAGCAGTACTTC	CASSSGLAGTSSYEQYF
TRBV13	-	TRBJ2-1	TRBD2	TGTGCCAGCAGCTTAGACCTCCGACTAGCTAATGAGCAGTTCTTC	CASSLDLRLANEQFF
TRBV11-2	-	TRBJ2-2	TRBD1	TGTGCCAGCAGCCCTACAGGGGTACACACCGGGGAGCTGTTTTTT	CASSPTGVHTGELFF
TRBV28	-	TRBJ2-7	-	TGTGCCAGCAGTGGCTTTTCCGAGCAGTACTTC	CASSGFSEQYF
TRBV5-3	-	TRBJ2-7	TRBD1	TGTGCCAGAAGCTTGGAAGACAGGGGGTGCCGGACCCGGCGAGAACTTAGCTCCTACGAGCAGTACTTC	CARSLEDRGCRTRRELSSYEQYF
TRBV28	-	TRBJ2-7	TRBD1	TGTGCCACCTGTCGATGGGGACAGGGGCGTTACGAGCAGTACTTC	CATCRWGQGRYEQYF
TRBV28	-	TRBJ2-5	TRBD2	TGTGCCAGCCTTTCTGGACGATTGGGACTAGCGGGAGTTGGGGAGACCCAGTACTTC	CASLSGRLGLAGVGETQYF
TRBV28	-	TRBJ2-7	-	TGTGCCAGCAGTTTCAGGCGGGGTCTTTACGAGCAGTACTTC	CASSFRRGLYEQYF
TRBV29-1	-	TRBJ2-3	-	TGCAGCGTTGGCCGGGACTTGAACACAGATACGCAGTATTTT	CSVGRDLNTDTQYF
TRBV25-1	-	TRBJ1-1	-	TGTGCCAGCACCCGGGGCCTGGGCACTGAAGCTTTCTTT	CASTRGLGTEAFF
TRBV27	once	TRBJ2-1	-	TGTGCCAGCAGTTTACTGGCCGGATACAATGAGCAGTTCTTC	CASSLLAGYNEQFF
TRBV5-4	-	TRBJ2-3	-	TGTGCCAGCAGCTTAAGGACTCTCCTCACAGATACGCAGTATTTT	CASSLRTLLTDTQYF
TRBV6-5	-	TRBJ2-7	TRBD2	TGTGCCAGCATGGGTTCTGGACTAGCGCGGAACGAGCAGTACTTC	CASMGSGLARNEQYF
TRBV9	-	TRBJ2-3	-	TGTGCCAGCAGCGTACCCGGGTCCGCTACGCAGTATTTT	CASSVPGSATQYF
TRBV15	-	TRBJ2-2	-	TGTGCCACCAGCAGAGTCGCGGGCCCACGTCTCGCCGGGGAGCTGTTTTTT	CATSRVAGPRLAGELFF
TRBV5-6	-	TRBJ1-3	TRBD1	TGTGCCAGCAGCCTACCCGGGACAGATGGAAACACCATATATTTT	CASSLPGTDGNTIYF
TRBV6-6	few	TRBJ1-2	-	TGTGCCAGCAGGCACGGCAGGGACGGTGGTGGCTACACCTTC	CASRHGRDGGGYTF
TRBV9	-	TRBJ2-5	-	TGTGCCAGTACCAAAGGGGGAGAACTTGAAGAGACCCAGTACTTC	CASTKGGELEETQYF
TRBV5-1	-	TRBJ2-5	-	TGCGCCAGCAGCTTGGCGGCGGATCAGGAGACCCAGTACTTC	CASSLAADQETQYF
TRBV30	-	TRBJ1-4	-	TGTGCCTGGAGTGGGCAGACAGCCTCTGGAGAAAAACTGTTTTTT	CAWSGQTASGEKLFF
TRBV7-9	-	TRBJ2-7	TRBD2	TGTGCCAGCAGCTCACGGGGGACTAGGCTAGTCGAGCAGTACTTC	CASSSRGTRLVEQYF
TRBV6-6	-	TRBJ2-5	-	TGTGCCAGCGAACTCGCGGGTATCGGGGAGACCCAGTACTTC	CASELAGIGETQYF
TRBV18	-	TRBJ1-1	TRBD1	TGTGCCAGCTCACATGACAGGGGGCGCGACCCTGAAGCTTTCTTT	CASSHDRGRDPEAFF
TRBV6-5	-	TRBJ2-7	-	TGTGCCAGCAGCCGAATGCTCTCCTACGAGCAGTACTTC	CASSRMLSYEQYF
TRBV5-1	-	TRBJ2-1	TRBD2	TGCGCCAGCAGCCAAGGACTAGCGGGAGTCAATGAGCAGTTCTTC	CASSQGLAGVNEQFF
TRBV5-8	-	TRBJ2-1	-	TGTGCCAGCAGCTTACGGCCCCAGGGCCACAATGAGCAGTTCTTC	CASSLRPQGHNEQFF
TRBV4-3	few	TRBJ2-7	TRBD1	TGCGCCAGCAGCCAAGATGGGGGACAGGGCTACGAGCAGTACTTC	CASSQDGGQGYEQYF
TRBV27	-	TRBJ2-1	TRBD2	TGTGCCAGCAGTTTTGAGACTAGCGGGAGTTCGACCCGATACAATGAGCAGTTCTTC	CASSFETSGSSTRYNEQFF
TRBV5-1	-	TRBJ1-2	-	TGCGCCAGCAGCTTGAACAGGCAGGATGGCTACACCTTC	CASSLNRQDGYTF
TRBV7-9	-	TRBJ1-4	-	TGTGCCAGCAGCCGCCAAGGGGAAAAACTGTTTTTT	CASSRQGEKLFF
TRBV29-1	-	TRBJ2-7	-	TGCCCCCGGAGGTACGAATACGAGCAGTACTTC	CPRRYEYEQYF
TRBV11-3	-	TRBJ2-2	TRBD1	TGTGCCAGCAGCTTAGTCCCAGGGGGAACCGGGGAGCTGTTTTTT	CASSLVPGGTGELFF